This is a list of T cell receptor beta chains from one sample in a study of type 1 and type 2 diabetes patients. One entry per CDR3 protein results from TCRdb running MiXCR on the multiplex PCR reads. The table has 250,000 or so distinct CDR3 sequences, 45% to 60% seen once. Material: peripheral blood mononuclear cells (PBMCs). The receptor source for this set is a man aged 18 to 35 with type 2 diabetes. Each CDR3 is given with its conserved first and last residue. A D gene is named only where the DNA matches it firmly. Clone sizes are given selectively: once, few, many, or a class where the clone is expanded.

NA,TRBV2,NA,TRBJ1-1,TGTGCCAGCAGTGCCGACAGGAACACTGAAGCTTTCTTT,CASSADRNTEAFF
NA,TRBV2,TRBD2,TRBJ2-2,TGTGCCAGCAAAGGTAGCGGGATCTACACCGGGGAGCTGTTTTTT,CASKGSGIYTGELFF
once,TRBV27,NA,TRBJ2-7,TGTGCCAGCAAGGCGGGACGAACCTCCTACGAGCAGTACTTC,CASKAGRTSYEQYF
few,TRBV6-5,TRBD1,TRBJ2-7,TGTGCCAGCAGTAGCCGGGACAGGGTCGACGAGCAGTACTTC,CASSSRDRVDEQYF
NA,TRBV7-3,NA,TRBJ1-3,TGCGCCAGCAGCCAAGTGACGGTTTCGGAGATATATTTT,CASSQVTVSEIYF
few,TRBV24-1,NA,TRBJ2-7,TGTGCCACCAGTGGTGGTCGCGGCTACGAGCAGTACTTC,CATSGGRGYEQYF
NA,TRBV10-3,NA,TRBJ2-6,TGTGCCATCAGGGGTCTTTTGGGGGAAGGGGCCAACGTCCTGACTTTC,CAIRGLLGEGANVLTF
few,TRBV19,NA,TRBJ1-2,TGTGCCAGTGGGAACGAGAGGGGCTACACCTTC,CASGNERGYTF
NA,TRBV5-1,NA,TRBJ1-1,TGTGCCAGCTCTCGCACGGCCTCACCCCCTTTGAACACTGAAGCTTTCTTT,CASSRTASPPLNTEAFF
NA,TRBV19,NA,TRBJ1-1,TGTGCCAGTAGTATAGATCGCCGGGGGAACACTGAAGCTTTCTTT,CASSIDRRGNTEAFF
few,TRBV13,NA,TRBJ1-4,TGTGCCAGCAGCTTGGGCCGACTGGGAAAACTGTTTTTT,CASSLGRLGKLFF
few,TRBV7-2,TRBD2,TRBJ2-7,TGTGCCAGCAGCTTAGCTGCTAGCGGATCCTACGAGCAGTACTTC,CASSLAASGSYEQYF
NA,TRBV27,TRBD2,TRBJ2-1,TGTGCCAGCAGCCGGGAGGGCCTAGTCGATGAGCAGTTCTTC,CASSREGLVDEQFF
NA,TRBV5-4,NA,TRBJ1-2,TGTGCCAGCACCTCGGGAGCCGACACTCGAAACTCTGGCTACACCTTC,CASTSGADTRNSGYTF
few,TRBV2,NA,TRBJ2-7,TGTGCCAGCAGCTTAGGATGGGGGTATGAGCAGTACTTC,CASSLGWGYEQYF
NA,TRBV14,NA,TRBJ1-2,TGTGCCAGCAGCCAGGCGCGACTCTATGGCTACACCTTC,CASSQARLYGYTF
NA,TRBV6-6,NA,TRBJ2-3,TGTGCCAGCTGGCCGGGGCTGAGCACAGATACGCAGTATTTT,CASWPGLSTDTQYF
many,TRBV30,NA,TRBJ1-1,TGTGCCTGTGAGGTTAACACTGAAGCTTTCTTT,CACEVNTEAFF
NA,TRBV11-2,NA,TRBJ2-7,TGTGCCAGCAGCGAGACTTTCTCCTACGAGCAGTACTTC,CASSETFSYEQYF
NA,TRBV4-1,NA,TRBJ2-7,TGCGCCAGCAGCCAAGGGGGTTATGGATGGGAGCAGTACTTC,CASSQGGYGWEQYF
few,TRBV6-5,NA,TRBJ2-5,TGTGCCAGCAGTTACGGGGGACTAGAGACCCAGTACTTC,CASSYGGLETQYF
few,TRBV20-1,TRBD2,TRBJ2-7,TGCAGTGCTAGACTCGGGACTAGCTATTACGAGCAGTACTTC,CSARLGTSYYEQYF
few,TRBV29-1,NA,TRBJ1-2,TGCAGCGTTGAAGATAACTGGGGTGGCTACACCTTC,CSVEDNWGGYTF
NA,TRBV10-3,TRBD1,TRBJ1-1,TGTGCCACCCGTGGACAGGGGGCGCGAACTGAAGCTTTCTTT,CATRGQGARTEAFF
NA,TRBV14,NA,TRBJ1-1,TGTGCCAGCAGCCAAGAGGAAAAATGGAGGAAGTTGAACACCGAAGCTTTCTTT,CASSQEEKWRKLNTEAFF
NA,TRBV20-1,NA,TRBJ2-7,TGCAGTGCTAGAGATCGGACGGTTACCTACGAGCAGTACTTC,CSARDRTVTYEQYF
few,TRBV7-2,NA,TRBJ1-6,TGTGCCAGCAGCTTAGGACGCTCGGGGATGGATTCACCCCTCCACTTT,CASSLGRSGMDSPLHF
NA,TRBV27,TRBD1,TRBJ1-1,TGTGCCAGCAGTTTATCCAGGGGGTTGGGGGACCCTGAAGCTTTCTTT,CASSLSRGLGDPEAFF
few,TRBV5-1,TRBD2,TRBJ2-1,TGCGCCAGCAGCTTGGTAGTTAGCGGGAGCTCCTACAATGAGCAGTTCTTC,CASSLVVSGSSYNEQFF
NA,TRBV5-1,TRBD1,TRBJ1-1,TGTGCCAGCAGCTTGACAGGGTGGAACACTGAAGCTTTCTTT,CASSLTGWNTEAFF
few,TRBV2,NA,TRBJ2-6,TGTGCCAGCAGTGGTCCGGGACCCCAACTGAAGACTGGGGCCAACGTCCTGACTTTC,CASSGPGPQLKTGANVLTF